This is a list of T cell receptor beta chains from one sample in a study of lymphopenia after photon versus proton radiotherapy. Method: immunoSEQ multiplex PCR; TCRdb's copy keeps in-frame clones and lacks some. The sample has 20,000 or so clones, 85% to 95% seen once. The sample was peripheral blood, taken from a patient treated with proton-based radiotherapy. These receptors all come from a woman in her 70s with pancreatic cancer. Some clones in this sample may be carry-over from other donors' samples. CDR3s include the opening cysteine and the closing phenylalanine or tryptophan. A D gene is named only where the DNA matches it firmly. Size is omitted from some rows. Given values are once, few, many or a class for expanded clones.

v_gene	d_gene	abundance	CDR3aa
TRBV7-8	-	-	CASSPTPTGYEQYF
TRBV6-1	-	-	CASSEDGWGLYGYTF
TRBV10-2	-	-	CASSGREMNTEAFF
TRBV11-2	-	-	CASSLPDWQETQYF
TRBV7-3	-	-	CASSLWRVEDTQYF
TRBV15	TRBD2	-	CATSVGLAGVYSDTQYF
TRBV9	-	-	CASSEVGGSGANVLTF
TRBV28	-	-	CASSFNRNTEAFF
TRBV6-5	TRBD1	-	CASSPSWDSSYEQYF
TRBV28	-	-	CAVTGGESPLHF
TRBV11-2	-	-	CASSPGPNTGELFF
TRBV14	-	-	CASSQGSTEAFF
TRBV18	TRBD1	-	CASSPGQVRIDGYTF
TRBV10-3	-	-	CAISRQGGVNEKLFF
TRBV5-4	-	-	CASSTDSSYYGYTF
TRBV29-1	-	-	CSAEGGGGYEQYF
TRBV20-1	-	-	CSANPTGGYTF
TRBV6-5	-	-	CASSPYEKNTEAFF
TRBV19	-	-	CASTPNTSPDTQYF
TRBV10-3	TRBD2	-	CAISLAANTGELFF
TRBV9	-	-	CASSQPQGNGYTF
TRBV6-5	TRBD1	-	CASTPGQGVEAFF
TRBV5-1	TRBD2	few	CASSLRGDNPGLARVNEQFF
TRBV30	-	-	CAWSYQGNSNQPQHF
TRBV2	-	-	CAGQRDSNQPQHF
TRBV28	TRBD1	-	CASSSGQGLQPQHF